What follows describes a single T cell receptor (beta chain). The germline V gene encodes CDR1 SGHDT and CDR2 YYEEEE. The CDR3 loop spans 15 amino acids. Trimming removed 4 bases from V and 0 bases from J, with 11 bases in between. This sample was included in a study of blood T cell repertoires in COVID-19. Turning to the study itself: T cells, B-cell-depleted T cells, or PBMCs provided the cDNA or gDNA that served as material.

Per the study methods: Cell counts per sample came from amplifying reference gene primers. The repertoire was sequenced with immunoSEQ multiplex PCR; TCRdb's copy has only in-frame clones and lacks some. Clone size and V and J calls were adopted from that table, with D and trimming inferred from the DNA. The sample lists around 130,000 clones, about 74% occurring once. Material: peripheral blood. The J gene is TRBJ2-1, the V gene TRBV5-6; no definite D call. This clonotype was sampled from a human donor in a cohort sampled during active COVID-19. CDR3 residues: CASSITLSSYNEQFF. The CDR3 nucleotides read TGTGCCAGCAGCATTACCTTGAGCTCCTACAATGAGCAGTTCTTC.